This T cell receptor beta chain was documented in a study of control samples from healthy donors and cancer patients. The V and J ends lost 3 bases and 2 bases respectively, with 9 bases between them. Germline V CDR1 and CDR2: SNHLY, FYNNEI. The CDR3 is made up of 14 amino acids. Repertoires were generated with immunoSEQ multiplex PCR, while TCRdb's copy carries only in-frame clones and drops some. This sample has around 110,000 clones, with around 90% found just once. The sequence was collected from a woman in her seventies in good health. Input material: blood. V is TRBV2 and J is TRBJ2-3, with D possibly matching TRBD2 (5 bases). The CDR3 here is CASSDNSVTDTQYF. The CDR3 region has the DNA TGTGCCAGCAGTGACAATAGCGTCACAGATACGCAGTATTTT.